This T cell receptor (beta chain) was recovered during a study of beta chain features in type 1 diabetes. Study-level findings and limits: Diminished insertions and augmented deletions at VDJ junctions characterized type 1 diabetes patients.

Concerning this clone: Its antigen is unknown.

After removal of 1 base from V and 10 bases from J, the junction contained 6 bases not matched to a gene. Germline V gene sequence: CDR1 SGDLS, CDR2 YYNGEE. The CDR3 spans 14 residues. Expressed TCRB transcripts were sequenced because the isolated RNA had all been reverse transcribed beforehand. Naive, central memory and regulatory T cell samples produced a mean of about 3.5 million reads. This table comes from immunoSEQ multiplex PCR, and its TCRdb copy is limited to in-frame clones, with some not included. The sample includes around 330,000 clones, approximately 9.9% of them seen just once. The source of this sequence is a young woman in good health. The chain recombines TRBV9 with TRBJ2-1; TRBD2 matches at 9 bases. The sequencing input was naive CD4+ T cells from blood. The CDR3 here is CASSVRSSGTEQFF. The CDR3 bases are TGTGCCAGCAGCGTAAGGTCTAGCGGGACCGAGCAGTTCTTC.